Each of the 17 T cell receptor beta chains below was sequenced from the same sample in a study of spatial heterogeneity in lung cancer. Study-level results: Tumoral mutation counts were tracked by counts of expanded intratumoral alpha and beta TCRs.

TCRdb called the 5' RACE reads again in MiXCR, with one record for every CDR3 protein. The sample holds over a thousand distinct CDR3 sequences, over 9% seen once. Time point of the sample: sample taken at primary tumor resection. Their cognate antigens are unknown. The sequenced sample was lung tumor tissue, obtained at surgery. The origin of the receptors is a female donor with early-stage non-small cell lung cancer.

This clonotype is labeled medium-sized. For a library built for alpha chains, this beta chain is a stray read; little rests on its size. The chain couples TRBV4-3 to TRBJ1-2; D may be TRBD1 (5 bases). CDR3 length: 13 residues. The V gene lost 0 bases and the J gene lost 8 bases, with 10 bases spanning the gap. Looked up from germline, CDR1 is LGHNA and CDR2 is YSLEER. The CDR3 DNA reads TGCGCCAGCAGCCAAGATAGGGACGGAGGCTACACCTTC. It yields the protein CASSQDRDGGYTF.

This clonotype is medium-sized within its sample. A library made for alpha chains picked up this beta chain off target, so its size means little. The chain combines TRBV6-5 with TRBJ2-1; D possibly corresponds to TRBD2 (6 bases). Germline V gene sequence: CDR1 MNHEY, CDR2 SVGAGI. This CDR3 contains 16 residues. V dropped 5 bases and J dropped 0 bases, with 14 bases sitting between them. The CDR3 spells CASSRGGSGSYNEQFF. In DNA form, the CDR3 reads TGTGCCAGCAGTCGCGGAGGGAGCGGCTCCTACAATGAGCAGTTCTTC.

This clonotype was counted at least ten times. Since the library was made to target alpha chains, this beta chain is a stray read and its abundance is not meaningful. The chain joins TRBV6-1 to TRBJ2-7; possibly TRBD2 for D (6 bases). The CDR3 runs to 15 residues. Germline loops: CDR1 MNHNS, CDR2 SASEGT. V lost 2 bases to trimming and J lost 2 bases, with 13 bases between them. The CDR3 DNA reads as TGTGCCAGCAGTGAATCCCGGGACTTCACCTACGAGCAGTACTTC. Translated, it gives CASSESRDFTYEQYF.

This clonotype is medium-sized within its sample. In a library made to pick up alpha chains, this beta chain is a stray read with a size that means little. The chain is built from TRBV5-5 and TRBJ2-2; D possibly corresponds to TRBD1 (5 bases). V lost 4 bases to trimming and J lost 8 bases, with 15 bases between them. The CDR3 has 14 amino acids. Germline V gene sequence: CDR1 SGHKS, CDR2 YYEKEE (reference sequence). CDR3 amino acids: CASSVGWNRGELFF. Written as DNA, the CDR3 is TGTGCCAGCAGCGTAGGATGGAACAGGGGGGAGCTGTTTTTT.

This clonotype is large in the sample. This beta chain is a stray read from a library made for alpha chains; its abundance is not meaningful. The genes are TRBV6-2 or TRBV6-3 and TRBJ2-2, with D maybe TRBD1 (6 bases). V lost 10 bases and J lost 4, with 16 bases in between. CDR3 length: 14 amino acids. The germline V gene encodes CDR1 MNHEY and CDR2 SVGEGT. CDR3 residues: CATDSQGSTGELFF. CDR3 nucleotide sequence: TGTGCCACCGATTCTCAGGGGAGCACCGGGGAGCTGTTTTTT.

A few counts support this clonotype. Because this beta chain is a stray read in a library intended to capture alpha chains, its abundance should not be given much weight. The chain has TRBV20-1 and TRBJ2-1; possibly TRBD2 for D (6 bases). V was shortened by 3 bases and J by 4 bases, with 16 bases between the two germline ends. Germline V CDR1 and CDR2: DFQATT, SNEGSKA (reference sequence). The CDR3 contains 15 residues. CDR3 bases: TGCAGTGCTAGTCCTAGCGTTTTGGGGTACAATGAGCAGTTCTTC. Translation gives CSASPSVLGYNEQFF.

This clonotype ranks as medium-sized. Within a library made for alpha chains, this beta chain is off target, and its count is uninformative. The V gene is TRBV20-1, the J gene TRBJ1-1, with TRBD1 as a possible D gene (5 bases). The germline V gene has CDR1 DFQATT and CDR2 SNEGSKA (reference sequence). The CDR3 consists of 13 residues. Trimming took off 3 bases at V and 1 base at J, with 9 bases between the two ends. The chain's CDR3 is CSARDIKNTEAFF. The CDR3 nucleotides read TGCAGTGCTAGGGACATCAAGAACACTGAAGCTTTCTTT.

This clonotype was counted a few times. The library was designed around alpha chains, so this beta chain is a stray read whose abundance carries little weight. V usage is TRBV7-6 and J usage is TRBJ2-7; 12 bases match TRBD2. J lost 1 base, V lost 5 bases, and 6 bases had no gene match. Germline V CDR1 and CDR2: SGHVS, FNYEAQ. The CDR3 totals 16 residues. The CDR3 region is CASSRGLAGASYEQYF. The CDR3 bases are TGTGCCAGCAGCCGGGGACTAGCGGGCGCTTCCTACGAGCAGTACTTC.

This clonotype is medium-sized in the sample. Within a library made for alpha chains, this beta chain is off target, and its count is uninformative. The chain combines TRBV6-2 or TRBV6-3 with TRBJ2-1; TRBD1 aligns across 7 bases. Trimming at V came to 5 bases and at J to 4 bases, leaving 5 bases not matched to a gene. This CDR3 comprises 14 residues. CDR1 and CDR2 from the germline V gene are MNHEY and SVGEGT. CDR3 loop: CASSRQGSYNEQFF. The DNA for the CDR3 is TGTGCCAGCAGTCGACAGGGTTCGTACAATGAGCAGTTCTTC.

About this clonotype: This beta chain represents an off-target read in a library built for alpha chains; its size is of limited meaning. The CDR3 region is CASRNSGTGAWTSGGKTQYF. The CDR3 nucleotides are TGTGCCAGCAGAAACTCCGGGACAGGGGCATGGACTAGCGGGGGCAAGACCCAGTACTTC. This chain connects TRBV28 to TRBJ2-5; the match to TRBD2 covers 13 bases. The V and J ends lost 6 bases and 6 bases, in that order; junction bases with no gene match: 22. CDR1 MDHEN and CDR2 SYDVKM come from the germline V gene. There are 20 residues in the CDR3.

By share, this clonotype counts as large (0.1 to 1%). Since the library was made to target alpha chains, this beta chain is a stray read and its abundance is not meaningful. V usage is TRBV27 and J usage is TRBJ2-3; the match to TRBD2 covers 16 bases. The CDR3 runs 15 residues. Germline CDR1 and CDR2: MNHEY and SMNVEV (reference sequence). Unmatched junction bases numbered 2, after V lost 6 bases and J lost 5 bases. CDR3 sequence (DNA): TGTGCCAGCAGGGGACTAGCGGGAGGGGAAGATACGCAGTATTTT. This sequence encodes CASRGLAGGEDTQYF.

This clonotype is labeled medium-sized (0.01 to 0.1%). The library was prepared for alpha chains; this beta chain is a stray read, so its frequency means little. This chain joins TRBV7-8 and TRBJ1-5; D not resolved. CDR1 is SGHVS, CDR2 FQNEAQ, per germline. Trimming shortened V by 1 base and J by 3 bases, and 4 bases separated the two germline ends. CDR3 size: 13 residues. CDR3 sequence (DNA): TGTGCCAGCAGCTTAGATGACAATCAGCCCCAGCATTTT. Translation gives CASSLDDNQPQHF.

By sample share, this clonotype is medium-sized (0.01 to 0.1%). The library was built for alpha chains, so this beta chain is an off-target read and its size means little. The CDR3 nucleotides are TGTGCCAGCAGCTTCGGACTAGCCTACGAGCAGTACTTC. It codes for CASSFGLAYEQYF. The rearrangement links TRBV7-6 to TRBJ2-7; the match to TRBD2 covers 7 bases. Germline V lookup: CDR1 SGHVS, CDR2 FNYEAQ. J lost 2 bases, V lost 3 bases, and 1 base had no gene match. This CDR3 has 13 residues.

In its sample, this clonotype is large. Little can be read into the size of this beta chain, an off-target read in a library designed for alpha chains. The chain recombines TRBV4-3 with TRBJ1-1; D is unresolved. V was clipped by 0 bases and J by 6 bases, with 8 bases between them. There are 13 residues in the CDR3. The germline gives CDR1 LGHNA, CDR2 YSLEER. The DNA of the CDR3 is TGCGCCAGCAGCCAAGAGGCAGAGGCTGAAGCTTTCTTT. The encoded protein is CASSQEAEAEAFF.

Within the sample, this clonotype is large. This beta chain was picked up by a library intended for alpha chains and is off target, so its count carries little meaning. V and J are TRBV6-6 and TRBJ2-3; D is undetermined. The CDR3 has 13 residues. The V end was cut by 9 bases, the J end by 4 bases, with 14 bases between. Looked up from germline, CDR1 is MNHNY and CDR2 is SVGAGI (reference sequence). CDR3 sequence (DNA): TGTGCCAGGGGCCCTTTAGTAGCAGATACGCAGTATTTT. Translating gives CARGPLVADTQYF.

As for this clonotype: A library made for alpha chains picked up this beta chain off target, so its size means little. This chain connects TRBV24-1 to TRBJ2-3; 7 nucleotides align to TRBD1. The V gene end was trimmed by 7 bases and the J gene end by 4 bases; junction bases not matched to a gene: 10. This CDR3 is 15 amino acids long. Germline assignment: CDR1 KGHDR and CDR2 SFDVKD. CDR3 sequence reads: CATRGDGTASDTQYF. For the CDR3, the DNA is TGTGCCACCAGGGGGGACGGGACAGCTTCAGATACGCAGTATTTT.

On this clonotype: This beta chain was picked up by a library intended for alpha chains and is off target, so its count carries little meaning. The chain combines TRBV6-6 with TRBJ2-4; tentatively, D is TRBD1 (6 bases). The CDR3 has 11 amino acids. Trimming left V 4 bases short and J 8 bases short, with 6 bases between. The germline V gene has CDR1 MNHNY and CDR2 SVGAGI (reference sequence). CDR3 in DNA: TGTGCCAGCAGTTCAGGGGACATTCAGTACTTC. It yields the protein CASSSGDIQYF.